Listed below are T cell receptor beta chains from one sample, sequenced in a study of tumor-infiltrating lymphocytes in primary liver carcinoma. TCRdb used MiXCR to reprocess the multiplex PCR reads, holding one entry per CDR3 protein. The data contain 20,000 to 25,000 distinct CDR3 sequences, nearly 80% of them seen just once; the ten biggest clones take up roughly 42%. Material for sequencing was liver tumor tissue from sampling region 1. The receptor source for this set is a woman between 25 and 40 years old with primary liver carcinoma and hepatitis B virus infection. The CDR3 runs from the conserved cysteine through the conserved F or W. The D gene is left open where the match is weak. Rows give clone size only sometimes, using once, few, many, or a class for an expanded clone.

clone_size,v_call,d_call,j_call,cdr3_aa,cdr3_nt
.,TRBV5-1,.,TRBJ2-7,CASSRDKTYEQYF,TGCGCCAGCAGCCGGGACAAGACCTACGAGCAGTACTTC
.,TRBV5-6,TRBD1,TRBJ1-5,CVSSTGGSSQPQHF,TGTGTTAGCAGCACAGGGGGCAGCAGTCAGCCCCAGCATTTT
.,TRBV11-1,TRBD1,TRBJ2-5,CASSLTGREETQYF,TGTGCCAGCAGCTTGACAGGGCGCGAAGAGACCCAATACTTC
.,TRBV12-3/TRBV12-4,.,TRBJ2-2,CASSRGRSTGELLF,TGTGCTAGCAGTAGGGGACGGAGCACCGGGGAGCTGTTGTTT
.,TRBV9,TRBD2,TRBJ2-7,CASNVGSTSAYYEQYF,TGTGCCAGCAACGTAGGATCGACTAGCGCTTACTACGAGCAGTACTTC
.,TRBV9,.,TRBJ2-2,CASSADSGELFF,TGTGCCAGCAGCGCAGATTCCGGGGAGCTGTTTTTC
.,TRBV28,TRBD2,TRBJ2-5,CACSFWASGQETQYF,TGTGCCTGCAGTTTTTGGGCTAGCGGCCAAGAGACCCAGTATTTC
.,TRBV5-4,.,TRBJ2-3,CGSSVDGHPPRTDTQYF,TGTGGCAGCAGCGTAGACGGACACCCTCCACGCACAGATACGCAATATTTT
.,TRBV10-3,TRBD1,TRBJ2-3,CAISDPGTGAGTQYF,TGTGCCATCAGTGATCCCGGGACAGGGGCCGGTACGCAATATTTT
.,TRBV10-3,.,TRBJ2-1,CAIGPTATRDERFF,TGTGCCATCGGTCCCACGGCGACCCGGGATGAGCGGTTTTTC
.,TRBV4-3,.,TRBJ2-3,CVSSQSAWLGDPHDTQYF,TGCGTCAGCAGCCAGTCGGCCTGGCTGGGTGATCCCCATGATACGCAGTATTTT
.,TRBV4-3,.,TRBJ2-1,CASSHILLVNEQFF,TGCGCCAGCAGCCACATATTGTTGGTCAATGAGCAGTTCTTC
.,TRBV12-3/TRBV12-4,.,TRBJ2-7,CASSPPIGYEQYF,TGTGCCAGCAGCCCTCCCATAGGGTACGAGCAGTACTTC
.,TRBV5-8,.,TRBJ2-6,CASTMTGFSGVNVLTF,TGTGCCAGCACCATGACGGGCTTCTCAGGGGTCAACGTCCTGACTTTT
.,TRBV11-2,TRBD2,TRBJ2-3,CASSLGGLTYTPDTQYF,TGTGCCAGCAGCTTAGGGGGACTAACGTACACGCCAGATACGCAGTATTTT
.,TRBV4-2,.,TRBJ2-7,CTSSQPSQYEQYF,TGTACCAGCAGCCAACCTAGTCAATACGAGCAGTACTTC
.,TRBV11-2,TRBD1,TRBJ1-2,CASTQGVGQGYTF,TGTGCCAGCACTCAGGGGGTGGGTCAAGGTTACACCTTC
.,TRBV9,TRBD1,TRBJ2-4,CAINDRENIQYF,TGTGCCATCAATGACAGGGAAAACATTCAGTACTTC
.,TRBV5-1,TRBD2,TRBJ2-1,CASSLGPAGCSGNEQFF,TGCGCCAGCAGCTTGGGACCAGCGGGATGCTCGGGCAATGAGCAGTTCTTC
many,TRBV7-9,.,TRBJ2-1,CASSAATLSHEQFF,TGTGCCAGCAGCGCGGCTACCCTTAGCCATGAGCAGTTCTTC
.,TRBV7-3,.,TRBJ2-5,CASSLLSRQETQYF,TGTGCCAGCAGCCTACTATCGAGACAAGAGACCCAGTACTTC
.,TRBV13,TRBD2,TRBJ2-1,CTIREGNGNEQFF,TGTACCATCAGGGAGGGGAACGGCAATGAGCAGTTCTTC
.,TRBV11-3,.,TRBJ1-1,CASSLAGMIEAFF,TGCGCCAGCAGCTTAGCAGGGATGATTGAAGCTTTCTTT
medium-sized,TRBV29-1,.,TRBJ2-5,CSVALSGTGQTQYF,TGCAGCGTTGCCCTCTCCGGGACGGGACAGACCCAGTACTTC
once,TRBV28,.,TRBJ1-6,CASGGLSGASPLHF,TGTGCCAGCGGTGGATTATCTGGAGCTTCACCTCTCCACTTT
.,TRBV7-9,.,TRBJ1-1,CAGIGHLMNTEAFF,TGTGCCGGCATAGGCCACCTGATGAACACTGAAGCTTTCTTT
.,TRBV12-3/TRBV12-4,.,TRBJ2-3,CASSFPPPCTDTRYF,TGTGCCAGCAGTTTTCCCCCTCCTTGCACTGATACGCGGTATTTT
.,TRBV11-2,.,TRBJ1-6,CASGKGIGDSPFHF,TGTGCCAGCGGTAAAGGGATAGGGGATTCACCCTTCCACTTT
.,TRBV29-1,TRBD1,TRBJ1-1,CSVETGSIEVFF,TGCAGCGTCGAGACAGGGAGCATTGAAGTTTTCTTC
once,TRBV5-1,TRBD1,TRBJ2-7,CASSLGDRDSSYEQYF,TGCGCCAGCAGCTTGGGAGACCGGGACAGTTCCTACGAACAGTACTTC
few,TRBV5-6,.,TRBJ2-2,CASSLAPRVTVEPFF,TGTGCCAGCAGCCTGGCACCCAGAGTCACCGTGGAGCCGTTTTTT
many,TRBV11-2,.,TRBJ2-1,CASSLGSYNEQFF,TGTGCCAGCAGCTTAGGCTCCTACAATGAGCAGTTCTTC
.,TRBV29-1,TRBD2,TRBJ2-5,CSDGLIGRGRETQYF,TGCAGCGATGGATTGATCGGGAGGGGACGAGAGACCCAGTACTTC
.,TRBV29-1,.,TRBJ2-1,CSGAVGSVIDEQFF,TGCAGCGGCGCTGTCGGGAGCGTAATCGATGAGCAGTTCTTC
.,TRBV4-1,.,TRBJ2-5,CANSQEERGGETMYF,TGCGCCAACAGCCAAGAAGAGAGGGGGGGCGAGACCATGTACTTC
few,TRBV11-2,.,TRBJ2-3,CASSAGLAGIVNTQYF,TGTGCTAGCAGCGCGGGACTTGCGGGTATTGTTAATACGCAGTATTTT
.,TRBV6-1,.,TRBJ1-5,CASSQPGVNNQPQHF,TGTGCCAGCAGTCAACCAGGGGTGAATAATCAGCCCCAGCATTTT
many,TRBV9,.,TRBJ2-3,CASSVGSAGTDTQYF,TGTGCCAGCAGCGTCGGTTCGGCAGGCACAGATACGCAGTATTTT
.,TRBV11-2,TRBD1,TRBJ1-1,CASSARDRGRKRCSDIEASF,TGTGCCAGCAGCGCTCGGGACAGGGGGCGCAAGAGGTGTAGTGACATTGAAGCTTCCTTT
.,TRBV4-3,TRBD2,TRBJ2-1,CASSQNVAGARDERFF,TGCGCTAGCAGTCAAAACGTAGCGGGAGCCAGAGATGAGCGGTTCTTC
.,TRBV6-1,.,TRBJ2-1,CASNLIQRAVRFGQFF,TGTGCCAGCAACCTTATCCAAAGGGCAGTAAGATTTGGGCAGTTCTTC
.,TRBV11-2,.,TRBJ2-1,CASSTSLVGGYNEQSF,TGTGCCAGCAGTACCTCTCTAGTGGGAGGATACAATGAGCAGTCCTTC
many,TRBV12-3/TRBV12-4,.,TRBJ2-7,CAGSFRGQGNHEQYF,TGTGCCGGCAGTTTTCGGGGGCAGGGTAATCACGAGCAGTACTTT
.,TRBV11-3,.,TRBJ2-3,CASSFRKPMAPQYF,TGTGCCAGCAGCTTTAGGAAGCCGATGGCACCGCAGTATTTT
.,TRBV11-3,.,TRBJ2-7,CDSSFGPGTTYEQYF,.
.,TRBV10-3,.,TRBJ1-1,CSINPVGDTEAFF,TGTTCCATCAATCCGGTAGGAGACACTGAAGCTTTCTTT
.,TRBV10-3,.,TRBJ2-5,CAIGIQDIRYF,TGTGCCATCGGGATTCAAGACATCCGGTACTTC
.,TRBV7-9,TRBD2,TRBJ2-7,CASSLSGSAYERYF,TGTGCCAGCAGCTTGAGCGGGAGTGCCTATGAGCGGTACTTC
.,TRBV4-2,TRBD1,TRBJ1-2,CANNRGRQGGYGYTF,TGTGCCAACAACCGTGGCAGGCAGGGGGGTTATGGCTACACCTTC
many,TRBV5-1,.,TRBJ2-7,CASTDLGAEQYF,TGCGCCAGCACCGATTTAGGGGCCGAGCAGTACTTC
.,TRBV11-1,.,TRBJ2-1,CTRSRRQASYKEQFF,TGTACCAGGAGCCGGAGACAGGCCTCCTACAAAGAGCAGTTCTTC